This T cell receptor beta chain derives from a study of spatial heterogeneity in lung cancer. Study as a whole: In the raw reads, each unique TCR and UMI combination was present more than ten times on average.

Time point of the sample: sample taken at primary tumor resection. TCRs were sequenced from unsorted whole RNA of tumor, nontumor lung or PBMC. This clonotype is judged medium-sized. The germline gives CDR1 LGHNA, CDR2 YNFKEQ. J gave up 3 bases and V 2 bases, and 4 bases lay outside the gene matches. The CDR3 loop spans 15 amino acids. MiXCR, applied by TCRdb to the 5' RACE reads, yields one record per CDR3 protein. The sample has about 20,000 distinct CDR3 sequences; under 20% are singletons. The genes are TRBV4-2 and TRBJ1-2; 9 nucleotides match TRBD1. The TCR comes from a male donor with early-stage non-small cell lung cancer. Sequenced material: PBMCs, taken at surgery. In DNA form, the CDR3 reads TGTGCCAGCAGCCAAAGGACAGGGGAAGACTATGGCTACACCTTC. Its translation is CASSQRTGEDYGYTF.